Each of the 5 T cell receptor beta chains below was sequenced from the same sample in a study of T cells after yellow fever vaccination. MiXCR, applied by TCRdb to the 5' RACE reads, yields one record per CDR3 protein. The sample consists of under 400,000 distinct CDR3 sequences, around 12% of them appearing once. The starting material was CD4+ T cells sorted from PBMCs, obtained 15 days after the yellow fever booster vaccination. These receptor sequences come from a man younger than 35 who received the YFV17D yellow fever vaccine.

V usage is TRBV7-8 and J usage is TRBJ1-1; 10 nucleotides line up with TRBD1. Germline CDR1 reads SGHVS; CDR2 reads FQNEAQ. The CDR3 extends over 16 amino acids. Trimming removed 3 bases from V and 4 bases from J; junction bases left unmatched: 8. CDR3 sequence (DNA): TGTGCCAGCAGCTTCCGGGACAGGGGATTGGCCACTGAAGCTTTCTTT. This gives the protein CASSFRDRGLATEAFF.

The chain has TRBV20-1 and TRBJ1-1; TRBD1 matches 8 bases. Unmatched junction bases numbered 6, after V lost 2 bases and J lost 4 bases. The CDR3 sequence is 14 residues long. The germline gives CDR1 DFQATT, CDR2 SNEGSKA (reference sequence). CDR3 residues: CSARRQGFGTEAFF. The CDR3 coding sequence is TGCAGTGCTAGACGACAGGGGTTTGGCACTGAAGCTTTCTTT.

This rearrangement joins TRBV6-2 or TRBV6-3 to TRBJ1-5; D is unresolved. Trimming removed 6 bases at V and 5 bases at J, with 17 bases between. Germline assignment: CDR1 MNHEY and CDR2 SVGEGT. CDR3 length: 15 amino acids. CDR3 sequence reads: CASSPRRDAHQPQHF. CDR3 sequence (DNA): TGTGCCAGCAGCCCTCGTAGGGATGCGCATCAGCCCCAGCATTTT.

This chain links TRBV12-3 or TRBV12-4 with TRBJ1-2; possible D gene TRBD1, 5 bases. This CDR3 is 14 amino acids long. V shed 3 bases and J shed 7 bases, with 15 bases lying between them. The CDR3 nucleotides are TGTGCCAGCAGTTTTTTATGGGGGGGAAGTGGCTACACCTTC. Translated: CASSFLWGGSGYTF.

The V and J genes are TRBV20-1 and TRBJ1-1, with D maybe TRBD1 (5 bases). CDR1 is DFQATT and CDR2 is SNEGSKA in the germline V gene (reference sequence). The germline V and J ends were trimmed by 7 bases and 2 bases, with 14 bases remaining between them. The CDR3 extends over 13 amino acids. The CDR3: CSDLDRLNTEAFF. As DNA, the CDR3 is TGCAGTGACTTAGACAGACTTAACACTGAAGCTTTCTTT.